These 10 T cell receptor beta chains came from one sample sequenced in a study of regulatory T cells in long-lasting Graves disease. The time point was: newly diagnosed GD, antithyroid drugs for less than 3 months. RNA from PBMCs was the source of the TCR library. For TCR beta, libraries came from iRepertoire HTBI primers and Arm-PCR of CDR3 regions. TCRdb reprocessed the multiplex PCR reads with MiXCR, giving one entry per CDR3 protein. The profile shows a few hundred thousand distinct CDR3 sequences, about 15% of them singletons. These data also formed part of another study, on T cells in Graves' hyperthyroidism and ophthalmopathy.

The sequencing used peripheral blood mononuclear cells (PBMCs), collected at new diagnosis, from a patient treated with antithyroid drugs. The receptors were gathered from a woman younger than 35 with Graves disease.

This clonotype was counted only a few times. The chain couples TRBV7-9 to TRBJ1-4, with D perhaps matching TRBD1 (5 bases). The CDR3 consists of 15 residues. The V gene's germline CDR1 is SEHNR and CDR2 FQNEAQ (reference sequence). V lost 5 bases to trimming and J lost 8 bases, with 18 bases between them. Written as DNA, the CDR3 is TGTGCCAGCAGCAAAGGGACTCTAGAAGAAGAAAAACTGTTTTTT. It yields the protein CASSKGTLEEEKLFF.

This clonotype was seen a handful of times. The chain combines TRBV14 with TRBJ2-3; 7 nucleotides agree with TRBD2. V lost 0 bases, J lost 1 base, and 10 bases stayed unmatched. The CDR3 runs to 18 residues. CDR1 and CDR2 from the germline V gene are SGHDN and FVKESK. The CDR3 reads CASSQDSPAGYRTDTQYF. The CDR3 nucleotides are TGTGCCAGCAGCCAAGATTCACCAGCGGGGTATCGCACAGATACGCAGTATTTT.

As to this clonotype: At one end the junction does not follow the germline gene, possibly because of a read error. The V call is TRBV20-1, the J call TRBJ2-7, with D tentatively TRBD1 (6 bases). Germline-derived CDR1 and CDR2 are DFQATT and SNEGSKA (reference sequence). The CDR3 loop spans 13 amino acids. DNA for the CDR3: TGCAGTGCTACGGGACAAATTTCCTACGGGCAGTACTTC. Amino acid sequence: CSATGQISYGQYF.

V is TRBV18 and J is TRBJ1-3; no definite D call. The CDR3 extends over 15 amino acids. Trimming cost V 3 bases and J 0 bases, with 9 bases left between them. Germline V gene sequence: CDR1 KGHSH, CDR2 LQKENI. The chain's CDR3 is CASSPQDYSGNTIYF. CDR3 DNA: TGTGCCAGCTCACCGCAGGATTACTCTGGAAACACCATATATTTT. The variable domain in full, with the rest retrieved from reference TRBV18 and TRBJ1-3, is NAGVMQNPRHLVRRRGQEARLRCSPMKGHSHVYWYRQLPEEGLKFMVYLQKENIIDESGMPKERFSAEFPKEGPSILRIQQVVRGDSAAYFCASSPQDYSGNTIYFGEGSWLTVV.

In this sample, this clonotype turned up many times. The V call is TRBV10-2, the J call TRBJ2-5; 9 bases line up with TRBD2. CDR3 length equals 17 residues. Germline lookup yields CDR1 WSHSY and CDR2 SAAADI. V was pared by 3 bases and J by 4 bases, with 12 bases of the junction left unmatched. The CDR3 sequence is CASSDAAGGPFPETQYF. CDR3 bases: TGCGCCAGCAGTGATGCGGCGGGAGGGCCCTTCCCAGAGACCCAGTACTTC.

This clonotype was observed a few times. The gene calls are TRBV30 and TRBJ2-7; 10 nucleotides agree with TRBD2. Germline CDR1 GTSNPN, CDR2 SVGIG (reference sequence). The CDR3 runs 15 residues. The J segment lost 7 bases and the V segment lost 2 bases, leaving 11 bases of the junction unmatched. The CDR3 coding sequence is TGTGCCTGGAGTCACAAGGGGCTAGCGGGAGTGGAGCAGTACTTC. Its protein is CAWSHKGLAGVEQYF.

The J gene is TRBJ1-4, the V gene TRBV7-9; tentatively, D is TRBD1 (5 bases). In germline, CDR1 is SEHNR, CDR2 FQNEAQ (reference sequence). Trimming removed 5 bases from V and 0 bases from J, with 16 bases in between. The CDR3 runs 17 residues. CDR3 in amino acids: CASSPTGPSATNEKLFF. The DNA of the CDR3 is TGTGCCAGCAGCCCGACGGGACCGAGTGCAACTAATGAAAAACTGTTTTTT.

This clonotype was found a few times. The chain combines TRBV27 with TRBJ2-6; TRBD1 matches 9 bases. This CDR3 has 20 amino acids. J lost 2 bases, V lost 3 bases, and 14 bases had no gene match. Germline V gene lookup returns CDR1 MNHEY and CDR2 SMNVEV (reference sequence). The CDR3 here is CASSFSPGTGKPPGANVLTF. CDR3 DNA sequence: TGTGCCAGCAGTTTCTCCCCCGGGACAGGGAAGCCACCTGGGGCCAACGTCCTGACTTTC. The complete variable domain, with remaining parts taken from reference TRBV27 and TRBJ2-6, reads EAQVTQNPRYLITVTGKKLTVTCSQNMNHEYMSWYRQDPGLGLRQIYYSMNVEVTDKGDVPEGYKVSRKEKRNFPLILESPSPNQTSLYFCASSFSPGTGKPPGANVLTFGAGSRLTVL.

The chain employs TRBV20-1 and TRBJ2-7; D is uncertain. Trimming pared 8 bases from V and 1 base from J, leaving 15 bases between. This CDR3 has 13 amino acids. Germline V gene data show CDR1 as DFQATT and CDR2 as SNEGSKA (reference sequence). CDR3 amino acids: CSPLGPGSYEQYF. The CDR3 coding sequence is TGCAGTCCCCTAGGACCGGGTTCCTACGAGCAGTACTTC.

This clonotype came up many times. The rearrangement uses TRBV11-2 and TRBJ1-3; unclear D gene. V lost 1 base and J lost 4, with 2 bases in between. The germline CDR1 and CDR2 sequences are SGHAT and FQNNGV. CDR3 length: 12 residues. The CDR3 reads CASSLVGNTIYF. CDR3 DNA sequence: TGTGCCAGCAGCTTAGTCGGAAACACCATATATTTT.